This passage covers 17 T cell receptor beta chains from one sample sequenced in a study of blood T cell repertoires in COVID-19. The repertoire was sequenced with immunoSEQ multiplex PCR; TCRdb's copy has only in-frame clones and lacks some. The sample includes about 87,000 clones, approximately 88% of them seen just once. Sequenced input: peripheral blood. These receptors all come from a man aged 80 or over with acute or convalescent COVID-19.

The chain recombines TRBV5-1 with TRBJ2-3, with 10 bases aligning to TRBD2. The V gene end was trimmed by 1 base and the J gene end by 6 bases; junction bases not matched to a gene: 2. The CDR3 extends over 14 amino acids. Per the germline V gene, CDR1 is SGHRS and CDR2 is YFSETQ. The CDR3: CASSLSSGGDTQYF. CDR3 bases: TGCGCCAGCAGCTTGTCTAGCGGGGGTGATACGCAGTATTTT.

On this clone: At one of its ends the junction is not consistent with the germline gene, which may arise from a read error. The genes are TRBV7-2 and TRBJ1-4; D remains unclear. The CDR3 is 13 amino acids. Per germline, CDR1 SGHTA and CDR2 FQGNSA. The CDR3 loop reads CASSLQVNGKLFF. The CDR3 DNA is TGTGCCAGCAGCCTCCAGGTGAATGGAAAACTGTTTTTT.

The chain employs TRBV4-2 and TRBJ2-7; 9 nucleotides line up with TRBD1. There are 16 residues in the CDR3. Trimming at V came to 5 bases and at J to 1 base, leaving 9 bases not matched to a gene. Germline values: CDR1 LGHNA, CDR2 YNFKEQ. This CDR3 is CASSEGTGLGSYEQYF. The CDR3 DNA is TGTGCCAGCAGCGAGGGGACAGGGTTGGGATCCTACGAGCAGTACTTC.

This chain uses TRBV18 with TRBJ1-6; tentative D call: TRBD1 (5 bases). V lost 1 base and J 7 bases, leaving 11 bases between the germline ends. The CDR3 has 15 amino acids. The germline CDR1 and CDR2 sequences are KGHSH and LQKENI. The CDR3 region is CASSPLKPGNSPLHF. The CDR3 bases are TGTGCCAGCTCACCACTTAAACCAGGGAATTCACCCCTCCACTTT.

The V call is TRBV7-2, the J call TRBJ1-2; D gene uncertain. The CDR3 spans 14 residues. V was shortened by 4 bases and J by 4 bases, with 13 bases between the two germline ends. Germline V gene sequence: CDR1 SGHTA, CDR2 FQGNSA. In DNA form, the CDR3 reads TGTGCCAGCAGCTCCCTAAGTTCGTCCTATGGCTACACCTTC. It is translated as CASSSLSSSYGYTF.

V usage is TRBV19 and J usage is TRBJ1-5; possibly TRBD1 for D (6 bases). Trimming shortened V by 3 bases and J by 2 bases, and 17 bases separated the two germline ends. Germline V CDR1 and CDR2: LNHDA, SQIVND (reference sequence). The CDR3 is 17 amino acids. DNA of the CDR3: TGTGCCAGTAGTATTGGTGGCGCACAGGGAGGCAATCAGCCCCAGCATTTT. Translation: CASSIGGAQGGNQPQHF.

This clone came up a few times. The V call is TRBV28, the J call TRBJ1-1; TRBD1 is a possible D gene (5 bases). The CDR3 runs 13 residues. The V gene's germline CDR1 is MDHEN and CDR2 SYDVKM. Trimming cost V 2 bases and J 7 bases, with 11 bases left between them. The CDR3 nucleotides are TGTGCCAGCAGTTTAGGGACGGGAGGTGAAGCTTTCTTT. The encoded protein is CASSLGTGGEAFF.

This clone was seen only a few times. The chain employs TRBV27 and TRBJ1-2; D remains ambiguous. The CDR3 runs to 16 residues. In germline, CDR1 is MNHEY, CDR2 SMNVEV (reference sequence). The germline V and J ends were trimmed by 0 bases and 0 bases, with 11 bases remaining between them. The CDR3 sequence: CASSLSWQAANYGYTF. Here the CDR3 DNA reads TGTGCCAGCAGTTTATCTTGGCAGGCCGCTAACTATGGCTACACCTTC.

This rearrangement joins TRBV19 to TRBJ2-1; TRBD2 is a possible D gene (5 bases). The V and J ends lost 7 bases and 0 bases respectively, with 10 bases between them. The germline gives CDR1 LNHDA, CDR2 SQIVND (reference sequence). CDR3 length: 14 residues. DNA of the CDR3: TGTGCCAGTATTGGTGGGAGCTCCTACAATGAGCAGTTCTTC. Residues: CASIGGSSYNEQFF.

The rearrangement uses TRBV11-2 and TRBJ1-2, with a tentative D call TRBD1 (5 bases). Germline V gene data show CDR1 as SGHAT and CDR2 as FQNNGV. The V gene lost 5 bases and the J gene lost 3 bases, with 10 bases spanning the gap. The CDR3 runs to 13 residues. This chain's CDR3 is CASSADRDYGYTF. In DNA, the CDR3 is TGTGCCAGCAGCGCAGACAGAGACTATGGCTACACCTTC.

There are a few counts of this clone. V and J are TRBV21-1 and TRBJ1-1; TRBD1, as called in the table, went unchecked against the DNA. TRBV21-1 is reported as a pseudogene. The CDR3 runs to 22 residues. The CDR3 sequence is CASSIERRDRVGRNPMNTEAFF. Written as DNA, the CDR3 is TGTGCCAGCAGCATTGAGAGGAGGGACAGGGTCGGTCGAAATCCTATGAACACTGAAGCTTTCTTT.

The chain is built from TRBV5-1 and TRBJ1-5; no clear D. The CDR3 consists of 15 residues. Germline CDR1 is SGHRS and CDR2 is YFSETQ. V was trimmed by 0 bases and J by 0 bases, leaving 7 bases between them. The CDR3 region is CASSLDGLSNQPQHF. The CDR3 DNA reads as TGCGCCAGCAGCTTGGACGGACTTAGCAATCAGCCCCAGCATTTT.

V and J are TRBV11-2 and TRBJ1-1; 7 nucleotides agree with TRBD1. The CDR3 contains 15 residues. CDR1 and CDR2 from the germline V gene are SGHAT and FQNNGV. Germline trimming cut 3 bases from V and 0 bases from J; bases unmatched to any gene: 4. The CDR3 is CASSFPGTVNTEAFF. DNA for the CDR3: TGTGCCAGCAGCTTTCCCGGGACAGTGAACACTGAAGCTTTCTTT.

V and J are TRBV3-1 (or the pseudogene TRBV3-2) and TRBJ1-5; TRBD1 is a possible D gene (6 bases). V was trimmed by 0 bases and J by 4 bases, leaving 13 bases between them. Germline V gene sequence: CDR1 LGHDT, CDR2 YNNKEL (reference sequence). The CDR3 extends over 16 amino acids. The CDR3: CASSQDLGTNNQPQHF. The CDR3 DNA is TGTGCCAGCAGCCAAGATCTCGGGACAAATAATCAGCCCCAGCATTTT.

The V gene is TRBV9, the J gene TRBJ1-4; 7 nucleotides agree with TRBD1. Germline loops: CDR1 SGDLS, CDR2 YYNGEE. Trimming cost V 4 bases and J 7 bases; bases outside gene matches: 7. This CDR3 is built from 14 residues. CDR3 sequence (DNA): TGTGCCAGCAGCCGTACAGGGGCCGGTGAAAAACTGTTTTTT. Translated, it gives CASSRTGAGEKLFF.

The genes are TRBV6-1 and TRBJ1-3, with D possibly TRBD1 on 6 matching bases. Looked up from germline, CDR1 is MNHNS and CDR2 is SASEGT. V gave up 1 base and J gave up 2 bases, with 9 bases separating them. This CDR3 has 15 residues. The CDR3 spells CASSEGGGPGNTIYF. The DNA of the CDR3 is TGTGCCAGCAGTGAAGGGGGGGGGCCTGGAAACACCATATATTTT.

The chain carries TRBV5-5 and TRBJ1-2; 10 positions match TRBD1. J lost 7 bases, V lost 4 bases, and 4 bases had no gene match. CDR3 length equals 13 residues. CDR1 is SGHKS, CDR2 YYEKEE, per germline (reference sequence). The CDR3 nucleotides read TGTGCCAGCAGCCCCGGGACAGGGGTTGGCTACACCTTC. Translation gives CASSPGTGVGYTF.